These 20 T cell receptor beta chains share one sample of origin, sequenced in a study of T cell changes during pregnancy in multiple sclerosis. TCRdb keeps only in-frame clones here, not all; method: immunoSEQ multiplex PCR. The table lists about 36,000 clones, roughly 93% of them singletons. The input for sequencing was CD4+ T cells from peripheral blood mononuclear cells, taken in the first trimester of pregnancy. Source of these receptors: a female donor with multiple sclerosis, enrolled in a pregnancy study.

The chain combines TRBV6-5 with TRBJ2-3; tentative D call: TRBD2 (5 bases). Trimming cost V 0 bases and J 4 bases, with 8 bases left between them. The CDR3 loop spans 14 amino acids. Germline CDR1 reads MNHEY; CDR2 reads SVGAGI. The CDR3 protein is CASSYSLAPDTQYF. CDR3 coding DNA: TGTGCCAGCAGTTACTCCCTAGCCCCAGATACGCAGTATTTT.

The chain joins TRBV7-9 to TRBJ1-5, with D tentatively TRBD1 (6 bases). The ends were cut back, 6 bases at V and 3 bases at J, with 21 bases in the middle. There are 17 residues in the CDR3. Germline lookup yields CDR1 SEHNR and CDR2 FQNEAQ (reference sequence). CDR3: CASSPARGPGNNQPQHF. CDR3 sequence (DNA): TGTGCCAGCAGTCCAGCGCGGGGGCCGGGTAACAATCAGCCCCAGCATTTT. The full variable domain, its missing parts supplied by reference TRBV7-9 and TRBJ1-5, is DTGVSQNPRHKITKRGQNVTFRCDPISEHNRLYWYRQTLGQGPEFLTYFQNEAQLEKSRLLSDRFSAERPKGSFSTLEIQRTEQGDSAMYLCASSPARGPGNNQPQHFGDGTRLSIL.

The CDR3: CASSPDIRRTEAFF. The DNA of the CDR3 is TGTGCCAGCTCACCGGATATTAGGAGGACTGAAGCTTTCTTT. V is TRBV18 and J is TRBJ1-1; no reliable D call. There are 14 residues in the CDR3. V was cut by 3 bases and J by 5 bases, with 13 bases left in between. CDR1 is KGHSH and CDR2 is LQKENI in the germline V gene.

The chain is built from TRBV2 and TRBJ2-2; 10 bases match TRBD2. CDR1 SNHLY and CDR2 FYNNEI come from the germline V gene. V was clipped by 3 bases and J by 4 bases; unmatched bases: 5. This CDR3 spans 16 amino acids. The CDR3 DNA reads as TGTGCCAGCAGTGATCAGCGGGGGGGCCGCACCGGGGAGCTGTTTTTT. Translating gives CASSDQRGGRTGELFF.

The rearrangement links TRBV5-1 to TRBJ2-2; TRBD1 is a possible D gene (6 bases). Germline CDR1 and CDR2: SGHRS and YFSETQ. Trimming removed 0 bases from V and 3 bases from J, with 18 bases in between. There are 18 residues in the CDR3. The CDR3 DNA follows: TGCGCCAGCAGCTTGGAAAGAAGAGGACAGAGACACACCGGGGAGCTGTTTTTT. Its translation: CASSLERRGQRHTGELFF.

This clone occurred once. The chain carries TRBV28 and TRBJ2-3; D is perhaps TRBD1 (6 bases). With 3 bases removed from V and 5 bases from J, the gap between germline ends came to 18 bases. The CDR3 totals 16 residues. CDR1 is MDHEN and CDR2 is SYDVKM in the germline V gene. The CDR3 DNA is TGTGCCAGCAGTTTGGGAAGGGGGTTCATACAAGATACGCAGTATTTT. Protein: CASSLGRGFIQDTQYF.

The chain recombines TRBV7-2 with TRBJ2-2; a possible D gene is TRBD1 (5 bases). V lost 1 base and J 2 bases, leaving 8 bases between the germline ends. Per the germline V gene, CDR1 is SGHTA and CDR2 is FQGNSA. CDR3 length equals 15 residues. CDR3 residues: CASSLVRTNTGELFF. The CDR3 DNA sequence: TGTGCCAGCAGCTTAGTCCGGACAAACACCGGGGAGCTGTTTTTT.

V is TRBV28 and J is TRBJ2-7, with 7 bases matching TRBD1. The CDR3 length is 14 residues. After removal of 4 bases from V and 2 bases from J, the junction contained 5 bases not matched to a gene. The germline CDR1 and CDR2 sequences are MDHEN and SYDVKM. CDR3 residues: CASSSGTVPYEQYF. The CDR3 nucleotides read TGTGCCAGCAGTTCCGGGACAGTCCCCTACGAGCAGTACTTC.

The rearrangement uses TRBV14 and TRBJ2-7; possibly TRBD1 for D (6 bases). CDR3 size: 17 residues. CDR1 and CDR2 from the germline V gene are SGHDN and FVKESK. V dropped 0 bases and J dropped 3 bases, with 18 bases sitting between them. The chain's CDR3 is CASSQELAEDRSYEQYF. CDR3 DNA sequence: TGTGCCAGCAGCCAAGAACTTGCAGAGGACAGAAGCTACGAGCAGTACTTC.

This clone was seen only a few times. The chain joins TRBV30 to TRBJ1-2, with 11 positions matching TRBD1. The CDR3 length is 12 residues. V lost 6 bases, J lost 8 bases, and 5 bases stayed unmatched. Germline V CDR1 and CDR2: GTSNPN, SVGIG (reference sequence). In nucleotides, the CDR3 is TGTGCCTGCCCCTGGACAGGGGGCGGCTACACCTTC. Translation gives CACPWTGGGYTF.

The chain employs TRBV27 and TRBJ1-3, with TRBD1 matching over 8 bases. This CDR3 comprises 15 residues. The V gene's germline CDR1 is MNHEY and CDR2 SMNVEV (reference sequence). Trimming at V came to 5 bases and at J to 4 bases, leaving 7 bases not matched to a gene. CDR3 sequence (DNA): TGTGCCAGCAGTCCCTACGGACAGGGAGGAAACACCATATATTTT. This sequence encodes CASSPYGQGGNTIYF.

The chain carries TRBV6-5 and TRBJ1-6; D is ambiguous. There are 15 residues in the CDR3. Trimming pared 0 bases from V and 7 bases from J, leaving 10 bases between. Germline CDR1 reads MNHEY; CDR2 reads SVGAGI. The CDR3 sequence is CASSYSSKKNSPLHF. As DNA, the CDR3 is TGTGCCAGCAGTTACTCGAGCAAGAAAAATTCACCCCTCCACTTT.

The V gene is TRBV10-3, the J gene TRBJ1-5; 11 bases are a match to TRBD1. Germline-derived CDR1 and CDR2 are ENHRY and SYGVKD. This CDR3 spans 17 amino acids. V was clipped by 0 bases and J by 6 bases; unmatched bases: 7. This CDR3 reads CAISESSGTGGGQPQHF. As DNA, the CDR3 is TGTGCCATCAGTGAGTCGTCTGGGACAGGGGGAGGTCAGCCCCAGCATTTT.

This rearrangement joins TRBV5-1 to TRBJ2-1; 10 nucleotides align to TRBD2. The junction had 13 bases not matched to a gene; V was cut back by 4 bases and J by 0 bases. From germline, CDR1 is SGHRS and CDR2 YFSETQ. This CDR3 has 19 residues. This CDR3 is CASSAGTSALRSSYNEQFF. CDR3 bases: TGCGCCAGCAGCGCAGGGACTAGCGCCCTTCGTAGCTCCTACAATGAGCAGTTCTTC.

The chain employs TRBV7-2 and TRBJ1-2; D gene uncertain. Germline CDR1 and CDR2: SGHTA and FQGNSA. The CDR3 loop spans 14 amino acids. V dropped 1 base and J dropped 4 bases, with 10 bases sitting between them. The CDR3 loop is CASSLDREGYGYTF. In DNA, the CDR3 is TGTGCCAGCAGCTTAGACCGCGAGGGCTATGGCTACACCTTC.

CDR3 bases: TGCGCCAGCAGCCCCATAACGACAGGGTCGGGGACCCAGTACTTC. This codes for CASSPITTGSGTQYF. V is TRBV5-1 and J is TRBJ2-5, with 7 bases matching TRBD1. The CDR3 is 15 residues long. Germline loops: CDR1 SGHRS, CDR2 YFSETQ. J lost 7 bases, V lost 4 bases, and 13 bases had no gene match. Full variable domain (missing parts from reference TRBV5-1 and TRBJ2-5): KAGVTQTPRYLIKTRGQQVTLSCSPISGHRSVSWYQQTPGQGLQFLFEYFSETQRNKGNFPGRFSGRQFSNSRSEMNVSTLELGDSALYLCASSPITTGSGTQYFGPGTRLLVL.

The chain couples TRBV7-8 to TRBJ1-1; tentative D call: TRBD1 (6 bases). The V end was cut by 0 bases, the J end by 3 bases, with 20 bases between. CDR1 is SGHVS, CDR2 FQNEAQ, per germline. The CDR3 sequence is 18 residues long. CDR3 amino acids: CASSLAGRGSHYYTEAFF. As DNA, the CDR3 is TGTGCCAGCAGCTTAGCGGGCAGGGGAAGCCACTATTACACTGAAGCTTTCTTT.

The J gene is TRBJ2-5, the V gene TRBV28, with 10 bases aligning to TRBD1. CDR1 is MDHEN, CDR2 SYDVKM, per germline. This CDR3 comprises 15 residues. V lost 5 bases and J lost 4; bases outside the gene matches: 7. This CDR3 is CASSVTGGRAETQYF. CDR3 DNA sequence: TGTGCCAGCAGTGTGACAGGGGGCCGGGCAGAGACCCAGTACTTC.

This chain uses TRBV30 with TRBJ2-1; possible D gene TRBD2, 5 bases. Germline-derived CDR1 and CDR2 are GTSNPN and SVGIG (reference sequence). Trimming took off 2 bases at V and 0 bases at J, with 11 bases between the two ends. The CDR3 sequence is 15 residues long. CDR3: CAWSYGTSSYNEQFF. In DNA, the CDR3 is TGTGCCTGGAGTTACGGTACTAGCTCCTACAATGAGCAGTTCTTC.

The V gene is TRBV19, the J gene TRBJ2-1; 8 bases are shared with TRBD2. The V and J ends lost 4 bases and 7 bases, in that order; junction bases with no gene match: 12. Germline V gene lookup returns CDR1 LNHDA and CDR2 SQIVND (reference sequence). The CDR3 is 16 amino acids. The CDR3 DNA reads TGTGCCAGTAGTAAACAGACTAGCGCGAGAGGGAATGAGCAGTTCTTC. Encoded protein: CASSKQTSARGNEQFF.